The table lists the clone carrying this T cell receptor beta chain with a few counts. What it recognizes is unknown. This entry is derived from a study of human T cells and chemical hapten exposure. Time point defined: patch test 1, 2 weeks after DPC sensitization. As for treatment: therapeutic diphenylcyclopropenone sensitization with weekly scalp DPC. Total RNA extraction was carried out from unfractionated whole blood. In the library, unique molecular identifiers were attached to individual cDNA molecules. MiXCR, run by TCRdb on the RACE reads, gives a single entry per CDR3 protein. The sample includes about 34,000 distinct CDR3 sequences, around 6.8% of them seen just once. Germline V gene lookup returns CDR1 SNHLY and CDR2 FYNNEI. There are 15 residues in the CDR3. V dropped 5 bases and J dropped 7 bases, with 15 bases sitting between them. Regarding the study as a whole: Every donor had alopecia, and their immune response may therefore differ from healthy people's. TCRs above 1 in 1000 frequency did not change with DPC sensitization.

Sequencing used whole blood, obtained in connection with sensitization to the hapten diphenylcyclopropenone (DPC). The source is a woman younger than 45 with alopecia areata. Some clones in this sample may be carry-over from other donors' samples. The chain is built from TRBV2 and TRBJ1-6; D may be TRBD1 (6 bases). CDR3 sequence (DNA): TGTGCCAGCAGTCCGCAGGGGATAAAGAATTCACCCCTCCACTTT. As protein: CASSPQGIKNSPLHF. The complete variable domain, with remaining parts taken from reference TRBV2 and TRBJ1-6, reads EPEVTQTPSHQVTQMGQEVILRCVPISNHLYFYWYRQILGQKVEFLVSFYNNEISEKSEIFDDQFSVERPDGSNFTLKIRSTKLEDSAMYFCASSPQGIKNSPLHFGNGTRLTVT.